The 5 T cell receptor beta chains presented below share a single source sample, sequenced in a study of early T cells in non-severe SARS-CoV-2 infection. TCRdb passed the 5' RACE reads through MiXCR, listing each CDR3 protein once. The sample shows roughly 31,000 distinct CDR3 sequences, 9% to 10% of them seen only once. Sequenced: whole blood. Receptors originate from an adult who was a healthcare worker with PCR-confirmed SARS-CoV-2 infection or an uninfected control (not recorded which).

This clonotype is categorized as medium-sized (0.01 to 0.1%). The chain employs TRBV7-2 and TRBJ2-5; 9 bases agree with TRBD2. Losses at the gene ends were 5 bases for V and 3 bases for J; bases not matched to a gene: 13. Germline values: CDR1 SGHTA, CDR2 FQGNSA. The CDR3 is made up of 17 amino acids. CDR3 loop: CASSPHAPTSGKETQYF. As DNA, the CDR3 is TGTGCCAGCAGCCCGCACGCCCCGACTAGCGGTAAAGAGACCCAGTACTTC.

This clonotype was found many times. The CDR3 region has the DNA TGCAGCGTCGGACAGGGGGCCTTCCCCTACAATGAGCAGTTCTTC. Translating it yields CSVGQGAFPYNEQFF. This chain connects TRBV29-1 to TRBJ2-1; TRBD1 aligns across 11 bases. The CDR3 length is 15 residues. Germline loops: CDR1 SQVTM, CDR2 ANQGSEA. J was trimmed by 2 bases and V by 6 bases; bases with no gene match: 6.

This clonotype appeared many times. V is TRBV20-1 and J is TRBJ2-7, with D maybe TRBD1 (6 bases). Trimming took off 0 bases at V and 2 bases at J, with 11 bases between the two ends. Germline CDR1 and CDR2: DFQATT and SNEGSKA (reference sequence). The CDR3 is made up of 14 amino acids. The CDR3 DNA follows: TGCAGTGCTAGAGATTTCCGGACAGCCTACGAGCAGTACTTC. Protein: CSARDFRTAYEQYF.

The chain recombines TRBV6-5 with TRBJ2-3; D call uncertain. The CDR3 covers 12 residues. The germline gives CDR1 MNHEY, CDR2 SVGAGI. V lost 9 bases and J 2 bases, leaving 9 bases between the germline ends. The CDR3 region is CASRRLTDTQYF. The DNA of the CDR3 is TGTGCCAGTCGGCGGCTCACAGATACGCAGTATTTT.

This chain connects TRBV7-2 to TRBJ2-5; 16 bases map to TRBD2. This CDR3 region has 19 residues. Germline CDR1 SGHTA, CDR2 FQGNSA. V gave up 2 bases and J gave up 7 bases; unmatched junction bases: 13. CDR3 amino acids: CASSLPGTSGGARMGTQYF. The DNA for the CDR3 is TGTGCCAGCAGCTTACCGGGGACTAGCGGGGGGGCCCGAATGGGGACCCAGTACTTC.